This TCR beta chain appears in the sequencing data of a study of blood T cells in healthy people across ages. Through a sample-barcoded 5' primer and a J-beta primer mix, a second PCR was run for about 6 to 11 cycles. Paired-end reads containing CDR3 totaled no fewer than 2.5 million for each sample. MiXCR, applied by TCRdb to the 5' RACE reads, yields one record per CDR3 protein. Among hundreds of thousands of distinct CDR3 sequences listed, 40% to 65% were seen once. The CDR3 length is 16 residues. Between the trimmed V and J ends, which lost 2 bases and 11 bases, there was a span of 24 bases. Every donor provided roughly 10 milliliters of peripheral blood.

Sequencing was performed on blood. This receptor was obtained from a woman of 80 years or more in good health. The J gene is TRBJ2-5, the V gene TRBV12-3 or TRBV12-4; D is ambiguous. The CDR3 coding sequence is TGTGCCAGCAGTTTAAGAGTGGCAGGCGTAAACAATGAGCAGTACTTC. Residues: CASSLRVAGVNNEQYF.